Sequencing of this T cell receptor beta chain was carried out in a study of blood T cell repertoires in COVID-19 (dated by TCRdb to the early 2020s). Regarding the study in general: Samples covering the acute and convalescent phases of COVID-19 were provided by collaborators in the United States, Italy and Spain. The material from the prospective study consisted of cDNA or gDNA derived from T cells, B-cell-depleted T cells, or PBMCs. The sample metadata nearly always contained a de-identified subject ID, COVID-19 status, age in years and sex. Where available, HLA class I and class II types were obtained from metadata supplied by the sample provider rather than from assay-based typing. Subjects who had been exposed to COVID-19, were actively infected with it, or had recovered from it provided the deeply sampled blood TCRbeta repertoires that made up the dataset. The samples were drawn from the first 160 participants of the ongoing ImmuneRACE study and from 1,254 subjects provided by 6 global collaborators. The repertoires were released in a freely available public database meant as a resource for research on the immune response to SARS-CoV-2.

TCRbeta CDR3 regions were amplified from genomic DNA using the immunoSEQ Assay, a bias-controlled multiplex PCR. Processing in the source paper ran as follows. The number of nucleated cells in each sample was estimated by amplification of reference gene primers within the assay. To quantify the absolute abundance of each unique TCRbeta CDR3 rearrangement, sequence reads were collapsed and filtered. For each sample, productive Simpson clonality was calculated as the square root of Simpson's diversity index over productive rearrangements. The table comes from immuneACCESS by way of TCRdb, which keeps in-frame sequences with V and J called. Part of the clones is missing from these tables; in studies checked, under half for an unresolved V gene and the rest for unknown reasons. Clone size and V and J calls were adopted from that table, with D and trimming inferred from the DNA. The sample contains 140,000 to 150,000 clones, 70% to 90% of them found a single time. The ten largest clonotypes hold roughly 6.4% of the sample.

General findings and caveats noted by the study authors: Clinical and demographic metadata were provided uncurated, with the amount varying by source and participant.

Enrolling through a virtual design, the prospective study's participants ranged in age from roughly 18 to 95 years and lived across roughly 23 United States geographic areas. To assign participants to cohorts, the prospective study relied on clinical history that participants themselves reported in a screening survey and a study questionnaire. Recovered participants in ImmuneRACE Cohort 3 were defined as having two consecutive negative NP/OP PCR tests, clearance from a healthcare professional, or resolution of symptoms. Mobile phlebotomists in the prospective study collected whole blood, serum and a nasopharyngeal or oropharyngeal swab from every participant. Additional blood draws and questionnaires over an approximately two-month period could optionally be provided by prospective study participants. Blood samples from the prospective study were shipped frozen or at room temperature prior to DNA extraction.

This clone was detected once. Its antigen has not been determined. No base-level quality is on record; no much larger clone is a single base apart. Sample: PBMCs or T cells enriched from blood (not recorded which). The TCR originated in a middle-aged woman who had recovered from COVID-19.

The sequenced DNA is TGTGCCACCAGTGATATGCCCAGGGGGCGATACGAGCAGTACTTC. Its protein is CATSDMPRGRYEQYF. This chain joins TRBV24-1 to TRBJ2-7, with 8 bases matching TRBD1. The CDR3 contains 15 residues, cysteine and phenylalanine counted. The kept DNA is CDR3 alone, 45 bases in frame from the first base. V is pruned by 3 bases and J by 4 bases, leaving 7 bases of the junction without a gene match. Sequences KGHDR (CDR1) and SFDVKD (CDR2) are obtained from the germline V gene.